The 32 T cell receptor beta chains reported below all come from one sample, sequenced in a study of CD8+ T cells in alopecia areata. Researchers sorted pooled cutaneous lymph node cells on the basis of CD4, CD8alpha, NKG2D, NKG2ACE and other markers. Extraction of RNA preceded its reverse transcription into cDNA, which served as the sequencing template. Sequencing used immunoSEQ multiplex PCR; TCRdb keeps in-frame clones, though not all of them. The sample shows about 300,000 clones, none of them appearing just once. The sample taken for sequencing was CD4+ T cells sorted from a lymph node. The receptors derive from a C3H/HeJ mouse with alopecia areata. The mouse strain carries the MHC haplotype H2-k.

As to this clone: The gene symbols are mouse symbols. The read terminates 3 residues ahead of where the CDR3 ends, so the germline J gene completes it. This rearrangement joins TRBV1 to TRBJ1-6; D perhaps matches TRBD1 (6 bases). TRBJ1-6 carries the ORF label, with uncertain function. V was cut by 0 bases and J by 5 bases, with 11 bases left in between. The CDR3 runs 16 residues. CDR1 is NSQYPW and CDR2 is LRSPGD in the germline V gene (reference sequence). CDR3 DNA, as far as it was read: TGCACCTGCAGTGCAGATGGCAGGGGAGATAATTCGCCC. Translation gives CTCSADGRGDNSP. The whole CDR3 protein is CTCSADGRGDNSPLYF.

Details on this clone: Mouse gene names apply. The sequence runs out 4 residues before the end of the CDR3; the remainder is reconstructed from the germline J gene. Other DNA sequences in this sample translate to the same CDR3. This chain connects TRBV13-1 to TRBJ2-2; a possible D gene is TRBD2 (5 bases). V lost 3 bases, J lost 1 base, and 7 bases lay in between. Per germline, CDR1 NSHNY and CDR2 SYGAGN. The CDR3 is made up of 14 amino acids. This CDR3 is CASSGLGNTGQLYF. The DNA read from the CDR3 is TGTGCCAGCAGTGGGCTGGGAAACACCGGG.

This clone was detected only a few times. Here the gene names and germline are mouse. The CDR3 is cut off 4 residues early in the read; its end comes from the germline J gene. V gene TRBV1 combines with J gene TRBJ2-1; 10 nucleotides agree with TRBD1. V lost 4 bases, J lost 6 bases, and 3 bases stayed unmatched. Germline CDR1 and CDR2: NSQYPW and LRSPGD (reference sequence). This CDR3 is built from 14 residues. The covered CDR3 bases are TGCACCTGCAGTGGACAGGGGGCTATTGCT. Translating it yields CTCSGQGAIA. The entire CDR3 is CTCSGQGAIAEQFF.

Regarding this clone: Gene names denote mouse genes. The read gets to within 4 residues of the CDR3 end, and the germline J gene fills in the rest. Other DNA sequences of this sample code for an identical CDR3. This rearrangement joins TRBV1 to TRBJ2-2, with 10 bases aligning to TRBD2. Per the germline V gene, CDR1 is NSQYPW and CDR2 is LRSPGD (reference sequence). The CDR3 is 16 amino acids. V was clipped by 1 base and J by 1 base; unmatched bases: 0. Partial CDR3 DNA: TGCACCTGCAGTGCAGGACTGGGGGGAAACACCGGG. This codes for CTCSAGLGGNTG. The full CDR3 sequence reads CTCSAGLGGNTGQLYF.

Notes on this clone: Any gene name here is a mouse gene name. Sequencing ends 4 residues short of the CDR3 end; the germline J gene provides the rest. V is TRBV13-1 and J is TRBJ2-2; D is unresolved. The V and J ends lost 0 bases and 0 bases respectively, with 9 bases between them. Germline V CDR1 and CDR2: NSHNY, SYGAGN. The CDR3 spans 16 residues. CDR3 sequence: CASSDAPQTNTGQLYF. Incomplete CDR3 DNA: TGTGCCAGCAGTGATGCTCCGCAGACAAACACCGGG.

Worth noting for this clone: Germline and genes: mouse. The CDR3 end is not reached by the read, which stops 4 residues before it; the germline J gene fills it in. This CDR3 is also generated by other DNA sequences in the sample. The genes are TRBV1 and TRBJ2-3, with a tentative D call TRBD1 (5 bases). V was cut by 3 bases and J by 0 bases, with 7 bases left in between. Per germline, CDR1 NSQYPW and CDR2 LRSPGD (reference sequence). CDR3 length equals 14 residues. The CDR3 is CTCSARGSAETLYF. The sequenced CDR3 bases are TGCACCTGCAGTGCGAGGGGTAGTGCAGAA.

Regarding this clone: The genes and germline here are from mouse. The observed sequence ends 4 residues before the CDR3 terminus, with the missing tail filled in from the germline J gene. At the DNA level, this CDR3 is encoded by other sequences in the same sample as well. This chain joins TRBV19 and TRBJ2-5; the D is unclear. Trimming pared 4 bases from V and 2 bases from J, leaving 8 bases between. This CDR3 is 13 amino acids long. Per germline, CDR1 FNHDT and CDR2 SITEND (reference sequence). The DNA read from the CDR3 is TGTGCCAGCAGTGCAGGAGTCCAAGAC. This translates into CASSAGVQD. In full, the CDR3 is CASSAGVQDTQYF.

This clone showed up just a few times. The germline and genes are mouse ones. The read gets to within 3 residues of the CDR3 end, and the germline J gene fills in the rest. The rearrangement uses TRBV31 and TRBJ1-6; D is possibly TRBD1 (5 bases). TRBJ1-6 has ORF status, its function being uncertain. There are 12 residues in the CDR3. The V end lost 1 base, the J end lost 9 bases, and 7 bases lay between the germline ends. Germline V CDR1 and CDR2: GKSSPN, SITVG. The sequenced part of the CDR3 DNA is TGTGCCTGGAGTCCAGGGATTTCGCCC. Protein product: CAWSPGISP. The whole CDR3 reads CAWSPGISPLYF.

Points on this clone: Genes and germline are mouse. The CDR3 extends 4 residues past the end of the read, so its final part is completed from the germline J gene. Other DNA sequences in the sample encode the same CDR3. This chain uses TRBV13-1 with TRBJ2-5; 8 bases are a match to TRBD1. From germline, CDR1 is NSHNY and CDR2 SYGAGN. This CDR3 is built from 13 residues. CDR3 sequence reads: CASSGQGKDTQYF. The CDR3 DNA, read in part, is TGTGCCAGCAGTGGACAGGGGAAGGAC.

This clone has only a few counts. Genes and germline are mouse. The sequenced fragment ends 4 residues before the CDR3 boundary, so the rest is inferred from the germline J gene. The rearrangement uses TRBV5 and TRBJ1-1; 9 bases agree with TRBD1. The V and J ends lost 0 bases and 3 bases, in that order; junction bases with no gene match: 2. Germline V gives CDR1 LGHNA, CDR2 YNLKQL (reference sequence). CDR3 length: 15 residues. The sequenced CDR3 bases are TGTGCCAGCAGCCAAGAGGGGACAGGGTACACA. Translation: CASSQEGTGYT. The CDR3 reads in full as CASSQEGTGYTEVFF.

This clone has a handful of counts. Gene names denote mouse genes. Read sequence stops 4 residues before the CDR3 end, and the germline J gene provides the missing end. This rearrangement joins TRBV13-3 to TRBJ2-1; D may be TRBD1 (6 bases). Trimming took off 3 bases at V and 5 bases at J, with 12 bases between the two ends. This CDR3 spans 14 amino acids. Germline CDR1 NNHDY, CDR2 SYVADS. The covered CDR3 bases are TGTGCCAGCAGTGCACAGGGAGTTCATGCT. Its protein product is CASSAQGVHA. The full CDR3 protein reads CASSAQGVHAEQFF.

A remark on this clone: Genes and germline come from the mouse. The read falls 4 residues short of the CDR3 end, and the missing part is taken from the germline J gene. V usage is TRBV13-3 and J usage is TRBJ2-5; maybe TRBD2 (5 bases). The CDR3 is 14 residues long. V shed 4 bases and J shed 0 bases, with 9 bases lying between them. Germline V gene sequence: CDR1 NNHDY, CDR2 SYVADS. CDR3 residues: CASSLWVNQDTQYF. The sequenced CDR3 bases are TGTGCCAGCAGTCTCTGGGTTAACCAAGAC. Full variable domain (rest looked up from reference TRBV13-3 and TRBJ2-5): EAAVTQSPRSKVAVTGGKVTLSCHQTNNHDYMYWYRQDTGHGLRLIHYSYVADSTEKGDIPDGYKASRPSQENFSLILELASLSQTAVYFCASSLWVNQDTQYFGPGTRLLVL.

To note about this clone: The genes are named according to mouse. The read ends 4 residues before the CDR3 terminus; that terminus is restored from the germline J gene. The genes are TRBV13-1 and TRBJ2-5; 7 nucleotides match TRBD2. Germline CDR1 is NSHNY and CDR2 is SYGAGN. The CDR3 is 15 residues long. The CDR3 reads CASSVLGTARDTQYF. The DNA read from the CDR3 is TGTGCCAGCAGTGTTCTCGGGACTGCTCGGGAC.

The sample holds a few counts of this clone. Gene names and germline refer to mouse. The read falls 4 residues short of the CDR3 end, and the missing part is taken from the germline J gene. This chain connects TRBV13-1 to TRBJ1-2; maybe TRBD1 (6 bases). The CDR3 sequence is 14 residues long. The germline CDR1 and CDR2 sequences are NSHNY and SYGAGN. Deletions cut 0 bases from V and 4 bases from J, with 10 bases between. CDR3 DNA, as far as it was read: TGTGCCAGCAGTGATGTGGGGGGCTCCTCC. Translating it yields CASSDVGGSS. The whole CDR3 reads CASSDVGGSSDYTF.

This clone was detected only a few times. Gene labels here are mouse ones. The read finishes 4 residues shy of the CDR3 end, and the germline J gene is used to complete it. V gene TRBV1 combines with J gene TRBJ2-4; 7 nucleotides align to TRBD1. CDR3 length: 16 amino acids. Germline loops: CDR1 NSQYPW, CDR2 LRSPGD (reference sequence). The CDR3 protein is CTCSADPDRAGNTLYF. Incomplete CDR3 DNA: TGCACCTGCAGTGCAGACCCCGACAGGGCAGGAAAC.

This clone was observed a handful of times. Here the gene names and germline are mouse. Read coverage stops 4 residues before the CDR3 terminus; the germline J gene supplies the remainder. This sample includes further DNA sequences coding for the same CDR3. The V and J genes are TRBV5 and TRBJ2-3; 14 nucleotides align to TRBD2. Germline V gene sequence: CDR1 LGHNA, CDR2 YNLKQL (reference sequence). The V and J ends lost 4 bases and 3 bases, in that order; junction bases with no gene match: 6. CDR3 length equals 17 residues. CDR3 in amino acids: CASSPGTGGARAETLYF. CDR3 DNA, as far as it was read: TGTGCCAGCAGCCCCGGGACTGGGGGGGCGCGAGCAGAA.

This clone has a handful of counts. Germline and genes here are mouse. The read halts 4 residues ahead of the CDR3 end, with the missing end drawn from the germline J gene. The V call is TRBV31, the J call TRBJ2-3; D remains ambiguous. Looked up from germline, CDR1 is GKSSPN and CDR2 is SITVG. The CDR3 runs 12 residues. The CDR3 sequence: CGCWSSAETLYF. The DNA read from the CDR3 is TGTGGATGCTGGTCTAGTGCAGAA.

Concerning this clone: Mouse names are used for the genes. CDR3 in amino acids: CASSRLGDIYEQYF. The sequenced CDR3 bases are TGTGCTAGCAGTAGACTGGGGGACATTTAT. The rearrangement uses TRBV17 and TRBJ2-7; D is perhaps TRBD2 (7 bases). The CDR3 end lies 4 residues beyond the end of the read and is filled in from the germline J gene. This CDR3 contains 14 residues. The germline V gene encodes CDR1 MNHDT and CDR2 YYDKIL.

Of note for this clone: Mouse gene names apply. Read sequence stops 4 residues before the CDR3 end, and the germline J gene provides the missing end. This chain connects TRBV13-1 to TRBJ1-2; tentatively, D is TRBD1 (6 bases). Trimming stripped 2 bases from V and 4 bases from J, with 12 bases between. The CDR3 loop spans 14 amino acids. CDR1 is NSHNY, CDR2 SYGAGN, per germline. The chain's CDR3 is CASSDHRVGSDYTF. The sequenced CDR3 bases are TGTGCCAGCAGTGACCACAGGGTGGGCTCC.

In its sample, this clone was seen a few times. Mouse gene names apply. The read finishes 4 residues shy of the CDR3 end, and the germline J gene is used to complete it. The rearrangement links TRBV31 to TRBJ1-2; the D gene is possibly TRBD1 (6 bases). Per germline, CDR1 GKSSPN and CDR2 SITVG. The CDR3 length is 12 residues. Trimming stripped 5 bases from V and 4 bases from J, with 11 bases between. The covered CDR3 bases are TGTGCCTGGTGGGGGGGCAGCTCC. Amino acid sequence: CAWWGGSS. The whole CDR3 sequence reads CAWWGGSSDYTF.

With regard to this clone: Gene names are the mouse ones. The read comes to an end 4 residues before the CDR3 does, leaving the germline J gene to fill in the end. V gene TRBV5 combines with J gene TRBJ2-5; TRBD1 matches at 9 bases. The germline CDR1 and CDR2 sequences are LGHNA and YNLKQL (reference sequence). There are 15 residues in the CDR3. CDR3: CASSQEGQGKDTQYF. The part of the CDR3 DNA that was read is TGTGCCAGCAGCCAAGAAGGACAGGGGAAAGAC.

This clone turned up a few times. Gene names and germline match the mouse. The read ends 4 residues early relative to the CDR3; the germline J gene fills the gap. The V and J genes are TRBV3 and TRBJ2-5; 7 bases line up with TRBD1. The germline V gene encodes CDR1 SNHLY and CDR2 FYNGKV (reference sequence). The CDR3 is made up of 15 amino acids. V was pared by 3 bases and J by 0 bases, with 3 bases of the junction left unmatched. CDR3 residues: CASSLGQINQDTQYF. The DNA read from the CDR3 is TGTGCCAGCAGCTTGGGACAGATTAACCAAGAC.

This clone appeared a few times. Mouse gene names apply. CDR3 bases read: TGTGCCAGCAGTATACCGGACAGTTACCAAGAC. Translated: CASSIPDSYQD. The CDR3 in its entirety is CASSIPDSYQDTQYF. The chain couples TRBV19 to TRBJ2-5; TRBD1 might be the D (6 bases). The sequence runs out 4 residues before the end of the CDR3; the remainder is reconstructed from the germline J gene. Looked up from germline, CDR1 is FNHDT and CDR2 is SITEND (reference sequence). Trimming shortened V by 1 base and J by 1 base, and 10 bases separated the two germline ends. This CDR3 has 15 amino acids.

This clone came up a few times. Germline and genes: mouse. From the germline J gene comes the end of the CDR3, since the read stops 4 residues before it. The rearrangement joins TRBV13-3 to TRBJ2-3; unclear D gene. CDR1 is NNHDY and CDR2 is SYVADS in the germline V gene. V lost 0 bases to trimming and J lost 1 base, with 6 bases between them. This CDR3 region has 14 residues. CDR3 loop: CASSDARGAETLYF. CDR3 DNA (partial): TGTGCCAGCAGTGATGCAAGGGGTGCAGAA.

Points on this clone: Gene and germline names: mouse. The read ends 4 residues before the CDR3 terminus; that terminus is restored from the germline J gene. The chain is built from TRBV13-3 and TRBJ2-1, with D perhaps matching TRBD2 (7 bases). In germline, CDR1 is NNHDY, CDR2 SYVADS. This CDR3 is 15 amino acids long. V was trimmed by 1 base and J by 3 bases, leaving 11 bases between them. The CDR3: CASSDLGALYAEQFF. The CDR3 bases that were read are TGTGCCAGCAGTGATCTGGGGGCGCTCTATGCT.

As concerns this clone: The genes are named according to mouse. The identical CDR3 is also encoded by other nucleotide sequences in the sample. The CDR3 here is CTCSAVGGTSAETLYF. The covered CDR3 bases are TGCACCTGCAGTGCAGTGGGGGGGACTAGTGCAGAA. The chain has TRBV1 and TRBJ2-3; 8 bases fit TRBD2. The sequence runs out 4 residues before the end of the CDR3; the remainder is reconstructed from the germline J gene. This CDR3 is 16 amino acids long. The germline V gene has CDR1 NSQYPW and CDR2 LRSPGD (reference sequence). Unmatched junction bases numbered 3, after V lost 1 base and J lost 0 bases.

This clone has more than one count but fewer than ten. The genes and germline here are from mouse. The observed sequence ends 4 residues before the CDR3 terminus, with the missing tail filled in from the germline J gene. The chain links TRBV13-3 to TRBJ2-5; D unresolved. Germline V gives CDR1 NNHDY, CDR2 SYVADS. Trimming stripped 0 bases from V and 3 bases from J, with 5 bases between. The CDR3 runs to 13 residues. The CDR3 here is CASSDARQDTQYF. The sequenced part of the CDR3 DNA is TGTGCCAGCAGTGATGCCAGACAAGAC.

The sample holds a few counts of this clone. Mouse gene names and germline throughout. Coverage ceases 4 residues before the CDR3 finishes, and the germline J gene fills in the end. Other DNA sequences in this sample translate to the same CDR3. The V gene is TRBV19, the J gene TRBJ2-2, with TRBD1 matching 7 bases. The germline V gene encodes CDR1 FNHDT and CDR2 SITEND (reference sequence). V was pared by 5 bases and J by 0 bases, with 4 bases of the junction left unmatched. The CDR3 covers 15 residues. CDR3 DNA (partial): TGTGCCAGCAGCAGGGGACAGACAAACACCGGG. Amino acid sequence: CASSRGQTNTG. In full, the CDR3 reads CASSRGQTNTGQLYF.

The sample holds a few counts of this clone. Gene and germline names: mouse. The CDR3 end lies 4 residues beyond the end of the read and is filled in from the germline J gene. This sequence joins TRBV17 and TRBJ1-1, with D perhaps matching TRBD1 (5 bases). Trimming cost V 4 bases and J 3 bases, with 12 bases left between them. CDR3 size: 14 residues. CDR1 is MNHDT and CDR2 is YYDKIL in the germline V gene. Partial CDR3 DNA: TGTGCTAGCAGTACGGGGGGATTAGACACA. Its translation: CASSTGGLDT. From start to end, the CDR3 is CASSTGGLDTEVFF.

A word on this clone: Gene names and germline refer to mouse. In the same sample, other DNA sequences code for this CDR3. CDR3 sequence: CASSDEGADSDYTF. The sequenced CDR3 bases are TGTGCCAGCAGTGATGAGGGGGCAGACTCC. V and J are TRBV13-1 and TRBJ1-2; 7 bases are shared with TRBD1. Coverage ceases 4 residues before the CDR3 finishes, and the germline J gene fills in the end. CDR1 and CDR2 (germline): NSHNY, SYGAGN. Trimming took 0 bases from V and 3 from J; bases not matched to a gene: 2. CDR3 length: 14 amino acids.

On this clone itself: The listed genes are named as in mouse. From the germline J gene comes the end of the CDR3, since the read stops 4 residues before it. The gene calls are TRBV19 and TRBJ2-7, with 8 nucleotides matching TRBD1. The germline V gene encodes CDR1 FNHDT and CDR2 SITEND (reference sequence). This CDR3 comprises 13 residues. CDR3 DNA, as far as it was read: TGTGCCAGCAGTATAAACAGGGGGGAT. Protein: CASSINRGD. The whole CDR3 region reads CASSINRGDEQYF.

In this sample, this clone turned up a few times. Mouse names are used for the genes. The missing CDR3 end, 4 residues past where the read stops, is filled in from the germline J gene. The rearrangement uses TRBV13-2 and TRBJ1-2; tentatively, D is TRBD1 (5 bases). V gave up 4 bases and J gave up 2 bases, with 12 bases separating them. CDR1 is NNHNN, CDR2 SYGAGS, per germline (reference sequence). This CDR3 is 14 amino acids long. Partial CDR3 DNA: TGTGCCAGCGGTAAAGGGAGGGGTAACTCC. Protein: CASGKGRGNS. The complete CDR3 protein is CASGKGRGNSDYTF.